A single sample gave rise to the 21 T cell receptor beta chains below, sequenced in a study of blood T cells in healthy people across ages. For the second PCR, which ran for roughly 7 to 11 cycles, a sample-barcoded 5' primer and a J-beta primer mix were used. One entry per CDR3 protein, called by TCRdb with MiXCR from the 5' RACE reads. The repertoire holds roughly 1,500,000 distinct CDR3 sequences, with 42% as singletons. The sequencing sample was made of blood. These receptors came from a woman aged 18 to 35 in good health.

In its sample, this clonotype was seen a few times. The genes are TRBV4-1 and TRBJ1-4; no clear D gene. With 0 bases removed from V and 0 bases from J, the gap between germline ends came to 11 bases. Germline V gene data show CDR1 as MGHRA and CDR2 as YSYEKL. This CDR3 is built from 17 residues. CDR3 in amino acids: CASSQDPTPATNEKLFF. The CDR3 DNA reads as TGCGCCAGCAGCCAAGACCCGACTCCTGCAACTAATGAAAAACTGTTTTTT.

The chain has TRBV3-1 and TRBJ1-5; a weak D match, TRBD1 (6 bases). CDR3 length: 15 residues. CDR1 LGHDT and CDR2 YNNKEL come from the germline V gene (reference sequence). The V gene lost 5 bases and the J gene lost 7 bases, with 18 bases spanning the gap. CDR3 loop: CASSSIPWGGQPQHF. The CDR3 nucleotides are TGTGCCAGCAGCTCAATCCCCTGGGGGGGCCAGCCCCAGCATTTT.

The J gene is TRBJ1-2, the V gene TRBV24-1, with a possible D match to TRBD1 (6 bases). Germline CDR1 reads KGHDR; CDR2 reads SFDVKD. This CDR3 has 14 amino acids. Between the trimmed V and J ends, which lost 4 bases and 4 bases, there was a span of 12 bases. The CDR3 region has the DNA TGTGCCACCAGTGACCAACGGACAGTCTATGGCTACACCTTC. Protein product: CATSDQRTVYGYTF.

There are a few counts of this clonotype. The chain combines TRBV12-3 or TRBV12-4 with TRBJ2-1, with 8 positions matching TRBD2. J was trimmed by 1 base and V by 3 bases; bases with no gene match: 8. The CDR3 has 17 amino acids. CDR3 residues: CASSFFGRAGSYNEQFF. CDR3 sequence (DNA): TGTGCCAGCAGTTTTTTCGGGAGGGCCGGTTCCTACAATGAGCAGTTCTTC.

This clonotype was counted many times. The chain couples TRBV11-2 to TRBJ2-5, with D perhaps matching TRBD1 (5 bases). CDR3 length: 15 amino acids. Trimming took off 3 bases at V and 5 bases at J, with 16 bases between the two ends. Germline-derived CDR1 and CDR2 are SGHAT and FQNNGV. Written as DNA, the CDR3 is TGTGCCAGCAGCTTGGGCAGGGCAGGTGGCGAGACCCAGTACTTC. This encodes CASSLGRAGGETQYF. Full variable domain (rest looked up from reference TRBV11-2 and TRBJ2-5): EAGVAQSPRYKIIEKRQSVAFWCNPISGHATLYWYQQILGQGPKLLIQFQNNGVVDDSQLPKDRFSAERLKGVDSTLKIQPAKLEDSAVYLCASSLGRAGGETQYFGPGTRLLVL.

Only a few counts were recorded for this clonotype. The rearrangement uses TRBV29-1 and TRBJ2-3; 11 nucleotides agree with TRBD2. This CDR3 comprises 16 residues. V lost 7 bases to trimming and J lost 2 bases; unmatched junction nucleotides: 11. CDR1 SQVTM and CDR2 ANQGSEA come from the germline V gene. The DNA for the CDR3 is TGCAGCGCTCCCGGGCTAGCGGGGGGATTCACAGATACGCAGTATTTT. Translating gives CSAPGLAGGFTDTQYF.

The chain has TRBV5-5 and TRBJ1-2; D ambiguous. Per the germline V gene, CDR1 is SGHKS and CDR2 is YYEKEE (reference sequence). The CDR3 sequence is 15 residues long. The V gene lost 4 bases and the J gene lost 4 bases, with 17 bases spanning the gap. The CDR3 DNA reads as TGTGCCAGCAGCCCGGAGGCCAGCCTACCCTATGGCTACACCTTC. Protein sequence: CASSPEASLPYGYTF.

This clonotype showed up just a few times. The chain employs TRBV20-1 and TRBJ2-3; 10 bases are shared with TRBD2. CDR1 is DFQATT and CDR2 is SNEGSKA in the germline V gene (reference sequence). The ends lost 0 bases at V and 4 bases at J; junction bases unmatched: 7. The CDR3 is made up of 16 amino acids. For the CDR3, the DNA is TGCAGTGCTAGAGACCTCGGACTAGCGGTTCCAGATACGCAGTATTTT. Protein sequence: CSARDLGLAVPDTQYF.

This chain uses TRBV10-3 with TRBJ2-2, with 7 bases matching TRBD2. Germline loops: CDR1 ENHRY, CDR2 SYGVKD. V dropped 4 bases and J dropped 5; count of bases not matched to a gene: 10. This CDR3 spans 16 amino acids. Written as DNA, the CDR3 is TGTGCCATCAGTGCACCGGGGGGAGGAGAGACCGGGGAGCTGTTTTTT. It encodes CAISAPGGGETGELFF.

The chain is built from TRBV20-1 and TRBJ2-3; 7 positions agree with TRBD2. This CDR3 comprises 17 residues. Germline CDR1 DFQATT, CDR2 SNEGSKA (reference sequence). The V and J ends lost 6 bases and 0 bases, in that order; junction bases with no gene match: 15. CDR3 nucleotide sequence: TGCAGTGCGATCAAATCCCTCGGGGGGTCTAGCACAGATACGCAGTATTTT. It translates to CSAIKSLGGSSTDTQYF.

The chain is built from TRBV9 and TRBJ2-5, with D perhaps TRBD1 (5 bases). Germline CDR1 SGDLS, CDR2 YYNGEE. This CDR3 contains 13 residues. Deletions cut 1 base from V and 4 bases from J, with 8 bases between. The CDR3 region has the DNA TGTGCCAGCAGCGTACAGGGCCGAGAGACCCAGTACTTC. Its translation: CASSVQGRETQYF.

V gene TRBV20-1 combines with J gene TRBJ2-2; D is perhaps TRBD1 (6 bases). The CDR3 runs to 14 residues. Germline V lookup: CDR1 DFQATT, CDR2 SNEGSKA (reference sequence). DNA for the CDR3: TGCAGCGCAACGGGACACACGAACACCGGGGAGCTGTTTTTT. Translating gives CSATGHTNTGELFF.

This chain connects TRBV12-3 or TRBV12-4 to TRBJ2-3, with D maybe TRBD2 (5 bases). V was cut by 6 bases and J by 5 bases, with 9 bases left in between. This CDR3 comprises 12 residues. In DNA form, the CDR3 reads TGTGCCAGCAGGCTCACTAGAGATACGCAGTATTTT. This translates into CASRLTRDTQYF.

With regard to this clonotype: Compared with germline, one end of the junction differs, possibly owing to a read error. CDR3 sequence: CSVRSDRSPYEQYF. The CDR3 DNA reads as TGCAGTGTTAGATCGGACAGGTCACCCTACGAGCAGTACTTC. The chain uses TRBV20-1 and TRBJ2-7, with TRBD1 matching over 7 bases. Germline CDR1 DFQATT, CDR2 SNEGSKA (reference sequence). This CDR3 is built from 14 residues.

This rearrangement joins TRBV6-5 to TRBJ2-1; the match to TRBD2 covers 7 bases. CDR1 MNHEY and CDR2 SVGAGI come from the germline V gene. Trimming removed 4 bases from V and 9 bases from J; junction bases left unmatched: 6. The CDR3 runs 13 residues. CDR3 region: CASSFGGGGEQFF. The CDR3 DNA is TGTGCCAGCAGTTTTGGGGGGGGAGGTGAGCAGTTCTTC.

In DNA, the CDR3 is TGTGCCAGCAGCCCTAAGGGGACAGGGTCCATGGCCGGGGAGCTGTTTTTT. It yields the protein CASSPKGTGSMAGELFF. J is TRBJ2-2 and V is TRBV11-2; the match to TRBD1 covers 9 bases. V was clipped by 5 bases and J by 6 bases; unmatched bases: 13. The CDR3 loop spans 17 amino acids. CDR1 is SGHAT and CDR2 is FQNNGV in the germline V gene.

The rearrangement uses TRBV18 and TRBJ2-5; D perhaps matches TRBD1 (6 bases). Per germline, CDR1 KGHSH and CDR2 LQKENI. Trimming took 2 bases from V and 1 from J, leaving 8 bases between them. The CDR3 runs 14 residues. The DNA of the CDR3 is TGTGCCAGCTCACCAGCACAGGGCCAAGAGACCCAGTACTTC. Translation: CASSPAQGQETQYF.

This clonotype has a handful of counts. The rearrangement links TRBV28 to TRBJ2-7, with 7 bases that match TRBD1. CDR1 is MDHEN and CDR2 is SYDVKM in the germline V gene. The CDR3 length is 14 residues. V shed 6 bases, J shed 3 bases, and the junction held 8 bases outside the gene matches. CDR3 loop: CASRMGQLYYEQYF. As DNA, the CDR3 is TGTGCCAGCAGAATGGGACAGCTTTACTACGAGCAGTACTTC. The whole variable domain, filled in from reference TRBV28 and TRBJ2-7, reads DVKVTQSSRYLVKRTGEKVFLECVQDMDHENMFWYRQDPGLGLRLIYFSYDVKMKEKGDIPEGYSVSREKKERFSLILESASTNQTSMYLCASRMGQLYYEQYFGPGTRLTVT.

This chain uses TRBV28 with TRBJ1-5; weak D call: TRBD1 (5 bases). This CDR3 contains 12 residues. Per the germline V gene, CDR1 is MDHEN and CDR2 is SYDVKM. V gave up 8 bases and J gave up 8 bases, with 13 bases separating them. Here the CDR3 DNA reads TGTGCCAGCGGTGACGGGGGAAAGCCCCAGCATTTT. This gives the protein CASGDGGKPQHF.

The rearrangement links TRBV15 to TRBJ2-1, with D possibly being TRBD2 (5 bases). Germline V gene sequence: CDR1 LNHNV, CDR2 YYDKDF (reference sequence). V was clipped by 2 bases and J by 10 bases, with 12 bases between them. This CDR3 region has 13 residues. CDR3 in DNA: TGTGCCACCAGCAGACATACTAGGCCCGAGCAGTTCTTC. This codes for CATSRHTRPEQFF.

This clonotype was seen a handful of times. V is TRBV29-1 and J is TRBJ2-1, with TRBD2 matching over 10 bases. The CDR3 is 15 residues long. Losses at the gene ends were 7 bases for V and 3 bases for J; bases not matched to a gene: 9. Germline V gives CDR1 SQVTM, CDR2 ANQGSEA. Here the CDR3 DNA reads TGCAGCGCCTTATCCGGGACTAGCGTCTACAATGAGCAGTTCTTC. This translates into CSALSGTSVYNEQFF.